The rows below give T cell receptor beta chains drawn from one sample of a study of T cell responses to AZD1222 COVID-19 vaccine. The assay was immunoSEQ multiplex PCR, and TCRdb's table has in-frame clones only and misses some. The sample lists roughly 65,000 clones, about 80% occurring once. The source was peripheral blood, collected on day 0 of AZD1222 vaccination. Receptor source: an adult in good health. The CDR3 runs from the conserved cysteine through the conserved F or W. Fields, in order: D gene, clone size, V gene, J gene, CDR3 DNA, CDR3 protein. D genes are given only for firm matches. Expanded clones are given a class, and other clones once, few, many or no size at all.

-	-	TRBV27	TRBJ2-1	TGTGCCAGCAGTTTACTAGCTTCCAATGAGCAGTTCTTC	CASSLLASNEQFF
-	-	TRBV6-5	TRBJ1-2	TGTGCCAGCAAAACATCAGGGTCTGGCTACACCTTC	CASKTSGSGYTF
-	-	TRBV12-3/TRBV12-4	TRBJ2-3	TGTGCCAGCAGTTTAGTACAGGTGGATACGCAGTATTTT	CASSLVQVDTQYF
-	-	TRBV9	TRBJ2-1	TGTGCCAGCAGCGTAGGGGTAACCTACAATGAGCAGTTCTTC	CASSVGVTYNEQFF
-	-	TRBV28	TRBJ1-5	TGTGCCAGCAGTTACAGGGCGATCAATCAGCCCCAGCATTTT	CASSYRAINQPQHF
-	-	TRBV7-8	TRBJ1-5	TGTGCCAGCAGCTTAGTTGGGGGATCGGGCAATCAGCCCCAGCATTTT	CASSLVGGSGNQPQHF
-	once	TRBV7-8	TRBJ1-5	TGTGCCAGCAGCTTAGACGGTCGGGATCAGCCCCAGCATTTT	CASSLDGRDQPQHF
TRBD2	few	TRBV7-8	TRBJ2-7	TGTGCCAGCAGCGAGAGACTAGCCCCGACCTACGAGCAGTACTTC	CASSERLAPTYEQYF
TRBD2	-	TRBV18	TRBJ2-1	TGTGCCAGCTCACGAAACTTGGGACTAGCGGGAACCCAGAGCAATGAGCAGTTCTTC	CASSRNLGLAGTQSNEQFF
-	many	TRBV10-1	TRBJ2-2	TGCGCCAGCAGTAGTCCCGGTCTGGGCGCCGGGGAGCTGTTTTTT	CASSSPGLGAGELFF
-	-	TRBV19	TRBJ1-5	TGTGCCAGTAGTATAGGTTTGGCTCAGCCCCAGCATTTT	CASSIGLAQPQHF
-	few	TRBV30	TRBJ2-7	TGTGCCTGGAGTGGGAGATCTTTAGGGGAGCAGTACTTC	CAWSGRSLGEQYF
-	-	TRBV9	TRBJ1-2	TGTGCCAGCAGCTCATGGGGACCTTTCTATGGCTACACCTTC	CASSSWGPFYGYTF
-	-	TRBV29-1	TRBJ1-2	TGCAGCGTTTCACGCGGGACGAACTATGGCTACACCTTC	CSVSRGTNYGYTF
-	few	TRBV6-5	TRBJ1-5	TGTGCCAGCAGCGACTTCATTAATCAGCCCCAGCATTTT	CASSDFINQPQHF
TRBD1	few	TRBV6-6	TRBJ2-7	TGTGCCAGCAGTTACCCTGGACAGGGGGCGTACGAGCAGTACTTC	CASSYPGQGAYEQYF
-	few	TRBV19	TRBJ1-2	TGTGCCAGTAGTATAGAAGGCGGTCGCTACACCTTC	CASSIEGGRYTF
TRBD1	-	TRBV5-1	TRBJ1-4	TGCGCCAGCAGCTCCGCCGGGACAGGGGGTGAAAAACTGTTTTTT	CASSSAGTGGEKLFF
TRBD1	-	TRBV19	TRBJ2-7	TGTGCCAGTAGTATGGGAGACAGGGTCTTCTACGAGCAGTACTTC	CASSMGDRVFYEQYF
TRBD1	-	TRBV24-1	TRBJ2-5	TGTGCCACCAGAGGGGGCAGGGAAGAGACCCAGTACTTC	CATRGGREETQYF
-	few	TRBV6-7	TRBJ2-7	TGTGCCAGCAGTTACTCGACAGCCCCCTACGAGCAGTACTTC	CASSYSTAPYEQYF
-	few	TRBV27	TRBJ1-4	TGTGCCAGCATCTCAAATGGAGGACCTAATGAAAAACTGTTTTTT	CASISNGGPNEKLFF
TRBD2	once	TRBV5-4	TRBJ2-5	TGTGCCAGCAGCCAGATCGATGGGCGGGGGAAAGAGACCCAGTACTTC	CASSQIDGRGKETQYF
-	-	TRBV3-1/TRBV3-2	TRBJ1-3	TGTGCCAGCAGCCAAGGCGGAAACACCATATATTTT	CASSQGGNTIYF
-	-	TRBV5-4	TRBJ2-5	TGTGCCAGCAGCCTGAAAGAGACCCAGTACTTC	CASSLKETQYF
TRBD1	-	TRBV5-6	TRBJ1-5	TGTGCCAGCAGCTCTCGGACAGGGGCATTTTATAGCAATCAGCCCCAGCATTTT	CASSSRTGAFYSNQPQHF
-	-	TRBV27	TRBJ2-4	TGTGCCAGTAGGCCCGGGGCGGGGCTAAACATTCAGTACTTC	CASRPGAGLNIQYF
-	-	TRBV6-2/TRBV6-3	TRBJ2-4	TGTGCCAGCAGCCCTCGGGAGGGGGCGGCCAAAAACATTCAGTACTTC	CASSPREGAAKNIQYF
-	once	TRBV7-2	TRBJ2-5	TGTGCCAGCAGCTTAGGCTACCAAGAGACCCAGTACTTC	CASSLGYQETQYF
-	-	TRBV7-2	TRBJ1-2	TGTGCCAGCAGCAAATCCCGGTCATGGGCAAGAGATGGCTACACCTTC	CASSKSRSWARDGYTF
-	-	TRBV10-2	TRBJ1-5	TGCGCCGGGGGGCCTGTGAACAATCAGCCCCAGCATTTT	CAGGPVNNQPQHF
-	-	TRBV4-1	TRBJ2-7	TGCGCCAGCAGCCAGGAAGGGGGGTATACCTACGAGCAGTACTTC	CASSQEGGYTYEQYF
-	once	TRBV19	TRBJ2-5	TGTGCCAGTAGTATTTTAGCGGACCAAGAGACCCAGTACTTC	CASSILADQETQYF
-	few	TRBV6-5	TRBJ2-1	TGTGCCAGCAGCGCCGGGACAAACAATGAGCAGTTCTTC	CASSAGTNNEQFF
-	-	TRBV5-1	TRBJ1-6	TGCGCCAGCAGCTTGGACGGGGGACAAGCTGGTTCACCCCTCCACTTT	CASSLDGGQAGSPLHF
-	-	TRBV5-1	TRBJ1-1	TGCGCCAGCAGCTTGGGTTTCGGGGTGAACACTGAAGCTTTCTTT	CASSLGFGVNTEAFF
TRBD1	-	TRBV6-5	TRBJ2-5	TGTGCCAGCAAGGTTCACAGGGGAGAGACCCAGTACTTC	CASKVHRGETQYF
-	few	TRBV10-1	TRBJ1-2	TGCGCCAGCAGTGAGTCGGAAAGGGACTATGGCTACACCTTC	CASSESERDYGYTF
-	-	TRBV11-2	TRBJ2-1	TGTGCCAGCAGCTTAGTTGGAGACTCTCCTTTCGAGCAGTTCTTC	CASSLVGDSPFEQFF
-	-	TRBV11-3	TRBJ2-3	TGTGCCAGCAGCTTTGATTCAGCTAGCACAGATACGCAGTATTTT	CASSFDSASTDTQYF
-	-	TRBV3-1/TRBV3-2	TRBJ1-6	TGTGCCAGCAGCTCCCGGGACGGGCAGAAATCACCCCTCCACTTT	CASSSRDGQKSPLHF
-	once	TRBV21-1	TRBJ1-3	TGTGCCAGCAGCAAAGGTTATGGGTCGGACACCATATATTTT	CASSKGYGSDTIYF
-	-	TRBV5-6	TRBJ2-3	TGTGCCAGCAGCAGACTATTAGATACGCAGTATTTT	CASSRLLDTQYF
TRBD2	-	TRBV11-2	TRBJ2-2	TGTGCCAGCAGGCAGGTCCGGGGTCTAGCGGCGTCGGGGGAGCTGTTTTTT	CASRQVRGLAASGELFF
-	-	TRBV3-1/TRBV3-2	TRBJ1-2	TGTGCCAGCAGCCAAGGTGGAGATTTGGGGTATGGCTACACCTTC	CASSQGGDLGYGYTF
-	-	TRBV7-8	TRBJ1-1	TGTGCCAGCAGCTTAGAGCGAGGTACTGAAGCTTTCTTT	CASSLERGTEAFF
-	-	TRBV6-6	TRBJ1-5	TGTGCCAGCAGTTACCCCGAGAACAATCAGCCCCAGCATTTT	CASSYPENNQPQHF
-	-	TRBV28	TRBJ2-3	TGTGCCAGCAGTTTACGAACAGCGGAGGATACGCAGTATTTT	CASSLRTAEDTQYF
TRBD1	-	TRBV9	TRBJ1-2	TGTGCCAGCAGCGATGGGACAGGGGTAGGAGGAGGCTACACCTTC	CASSDGTGVGGGYTF
-	-	TRBV6-5	TRBJ1-3	TGTGCCAGCAGTCCGGACAGACCTGGAAACACCATATATTTT	CASSPDRPGNTIYF